The rows below give T cell receptor beta chains drawn from one sample of a study of cytomegalovirus exposure and HLA in healthy donors. Here immunoSEQ multiplex PCR was the method, and the copy in TCRdb shows in-frame clones only, minus some. The repertoire includes 250,000 to 300,000 clones, 70% to 90% of them detected once, and 1% sits in the top ten. The source material was PBMCs. The receptors were sampled from a woman aged 18 to 35 in good health and CMV-seronegative. Both conserved end residues are part of each CDR3. Each record gives: clone size, V gene, D gene, J gene, CDR3 DNA, CDR3 protein. The D gene is left open where the match is weak. Clone sizes are given selectively: once, few, many, or a class where the clone is expanded.

-	TRBV9	TRBD2	TRBJ2-3	TGTGCCAGCAGCTCCCGGGGGGGACCAGATACGCAGTATTTT	CASSSRGGPDTQYF
-	TRBV9	-	TRBJ1-2	TGTGCCAGCAGCTCCGGGTCTAACTATGGCTACACCTTC	CASSSGSNYGYTF
-	TRBV19	-	TRBJ1-2	TGTGCCAGTAGTATTGAAGGGAAGGGGTATGGCTACACCTTC	CASSIEGKGYGYTF
-	TRBV27	-	TRBJ2-1	TGTGCCAGCAGTCCGCGGCCCAGCCGAGGGGGAAATGAGCAGTTCTTC	CASSPRPSRGGNEQFF
-	TRBV30	TRBD2	TRBJ2-1	TGTGCCTTTACTAGCGGGGGGGCCGGTGAGCAGTTCTTC	CAFTSGGAGEQFF
-	TRBV29-1	-	TRBJ1-1	TGCAGCGCCCGACACCAGATCATGACAGGGAACACTGAAGCTTTCTTT	CSARHQIMTGNTEAFF
-	TRBV19	TRBD2	TRBJ2-1	TGTGCCAGTAGTTTTGCGACTAGCGGACTCAATGAGCAGTTCTTC	CASSFATSGLNEQFF
-	TRBV5-1	TRBD1	TRBJ1-6	TGCGCCAGCAGCTATAAGACAGGGGGCGATAATTCACCCCTCCACTTT	CASSYKTGGDNSPLHF
-	TRBV19	TRBD1	TRBJ2-7	TGTGCCAGTAGCTCCGGGACAGGGGTTCGCGAGCAGTACTTC	CASSSGTGVREQYF
-	TRBV5-4	-	TRBJ1-2	TGTGCCAGCACCTTCCCTACGGGAGGCTACACCTTC	CASTFPTGGYTF
-	TRBV29-1	-	TRBJ2-5	TGCAGCCTACGACTCGGAGAGACCCAGTACTTC	CSLRLGETQYF
-	TRBV9	-	TRBJ2-5	TGTGCCAGCAGCGATCTAGTAGGCGGTTCAGAGACCCAGTACTTC	CASSDLVGGSETQYF
-	TRBV7-6	TRBD1	TRBJ2-2	TGTGCCAGCAGCTTAAAATGGACAGGCGCTCTGAACACCGGGGAGCTGTTTTTT	CASSLKWTGALNTGELFF
-	TRBV7-8	TRBD1	TRBJ1-4	TGTGCCAGCAGCCTAGGGGACAGGGGAGGAACGAGTGAAAAACTGTTTTTT	CASSLGDRGGTSEKLFF
-	TRBV5-6	-	TRBJ1-5	TGTGCCAGCAGCTTGGCAGGGTGGGACAATCAGCCCCAGCATTTT	CASSLAGWDNQPQHF
-	TRBV6-5	-	TRBJ2-5	TGTGCCAGCAGTTCTTCTACTAGCCCGGAGGCCCAGTACTTC	CASSSSTSPEAQYF
-	TRBV6-5	-	TRBJ1-2	TGTGCCAGCAGTTACGACGGGACACCTAACTATGGCTACACCTTC	CASSYDGTPNYGYTF
-	TRBV28	TRBD2	TRBJ2-1	TGTGCCAGCAGGTTGACTAGCGGGACTTCCAATGAGCAGTTCTTC	CASRLTSGTSNEQFF
-	TRBV28	-	TRBJ1-2	TGTGCCAGCATTACGGGGGGCAGGGATTATGGCTACACCTTC	CASITGGRDYGYTF
-	TRBV6-6	TRBD1	TRBJ2-3	TGTGCCAGCAGTTCCGGGACAGGGTTAACAGATACGCAGTATTTT	CASSSGTGLTDTQYF
-	TRBV5-1	-	TRBJ2-3	TGCGCCAGCAGCTTGGTAGAGGGCAAAGTGGCAGATACGCAGTATTTT	CASSLVEGKVADTQYF
-	TRBV4-2	TRBD1	TRBJ1-3	TGTGCCAGCAGCCAAGATGAAGACAGGGTAGCAAACACCATATATTTT	CASSQDEDRVANTIYF
-	TRBV7-3	TRBD1	TRBJ1-1	TGTGCCAGCAGCTCTCGGACAGGGTTCAGTTTCTTT	CASSSRTGFSFF
-	TRBV5-6	TRBD1	TRBJ1-2	TGTGCCAGCAGCTTCGGGACAGCTTATGGCTACACCTTC	CASSFGTAYGYTF
-	TRBV11-3	TRBD2	TRBJ2-7	TGTGCCAGCAGTCCAAAAGCGTCGGCGGGGGACGAGCAGTACTTC	CASSPKASAGDEQYF
-	TRBV9	-	TRBJ2-3	TGTGCCAGCAGCGTAGGGGTAGCGTCGACAGATACGCAGTATTTT	CASSVGVASTDTQYF
once	TRBV18	TRBD1	TRBJ1-6	TGTGCCAGCTCACCCATATCCACAGGGGCTTTCTATAATTCACCCCTCCACTTT	CASSPISTGAFYNSPLHF
-	TRBV10-2	-	TRBJ1-5	TGCGCCAGCAGTGAGTCGGGCCTAAGTGACCCCCAGCATTTT	CASSESGLSDPQHF
-	TRBV10-1	-	TRBJ1-1	TGCGCCAGCAGGGCCCAGTCCATGAACACTGAAGCTTTCTTT	CASRAQSMNTEAFF
-	TRBV5-4	-	TRBJ1-6	TGTGCCAGCAGCTTGTACAGGGAGGGATCACCCCTCCACTTT	CASSLYREGSPLHF
-	TRBV10-3	-	TRBJ1-1	TGTGCCATCAGTGGTAGGTCGAAGGGGAAGACTGAAGCTTTCTTT	CAISGRSKGKTEAFF